These 10 T cell receptor beta chains share one sample of origin, sequenced in a study of CD8+ T cells in alopecia areata. After isolation, RNA underwent reverse transcription to generate cDNA as the sequencing template. Sequencing used immunoSEQ multiplex PCR; TCRdb keeps in-frame clones, though not all of them. The sample contains about 110,000 clones, under 65% of which appear only once. Sequenced input: NKG2D-low CD8+ T cells sorted from blood. All receptors derive from a human donor with alopecia areata.

This chain links TRBV29-1 with TRBJ1-1, with 9 bases matching TRBD1. The CDR3 runs 11 residues. The germline V gene has CDR1 SQVTM and CDR2 ANQGSEA. Trimming took 4 bases from V and 11 from J; bases not matched to a gene: 5. CDR3 sequence: CSVGGQGRAFF. In DNA, the CDR3 is TGCAGCGTTGGAGGACAGGGGAGGGCTTTCTTT.

The chain recombines TRBV2 with TRBJ2-3; 10 bases are shared with TRBD1. Per germline, CDR1 SNHLY and CDR2 FYNNEI. This CDR3 is 16 amino acids long. With 5 bases clipped from V and 2 bases from J, the junction kept 7 bases outside the gene matches. The CDR3 DNA is TGTGCCAGCAGTAGGACAGGGGGTTTGTTCACAGATACGCAGTATTTT. Translation gives CASSRTGGLFTDTQYF.

The V call is TRBV2, the J call TRBJ2-5; D uncertain. Trimming took off 7 bases at V and 3 bases at J, with 18 bases between the two ends. Germline V gene data show CDR1 as SNHLY and CDR2 as FYNNEI. The CDR3 length is 15 residues. The DNA of the CDR3 is TGTGCCAGCATTGGGAACCGTGCCAGAGAAGAGACCCAGTACTTC. As protein: CASIGNRAREETQYF. Together with reference TRBV2 and TRBJ2-5, the CDR3 gives the full variable domain: EPEVTQTPSHQVTQMGQEVILRCVPISNHLYFYWYRQILGQKVEFLVSFYNNEISEKSEIFDDQFSVERPDGSNFTLKIRSTKLEDSAMYFCASIGNRAREETQYFGPGTRLLVL.

In its sample, this clone was seen once. The chain employs TRBV28 and TRBJ1-1; no firm D call. V lost 2 bases and J lost 3, with 7 bases in between. Germline-derived CDR1 and CDR2 are MDHEN and SYDVKM. This CDR3 contains 13 residues. In DNA form, the CDR3 reads TGTGCCAGCAGTTTAATGAGGGACACTGAAGCTTTCTTT. It specifies CASSLMRDTEAFF.

The V gene is TRBV5-1, the J gene TRBJ1-5, with D perhaps matching TRBD1 (5 bases). The CDR3 totals 13 residues. Germline CDR1 is SGHRS and CDR2 is YFSETQ. V was shortened by 0 bases and J by 7 bases, with 8 bases between the two germline ends. Here the CDR3 reads CASSLAGTQPQHF. CDR3 DNA sequence: TGCGCCAGCAGCTTGGCCGGGACCCAGCCCCAGCATTTT. Variable domain in full (rest from reference TRBV5-1 and TRBJ1-5): KAGVTQTPRYLIKTRGQQVTLSCSPISGHRSVSWYQQTPGQGLQFLFEYFSETQRNKGNFPGRFSGRQFSNSRSEMNVSTLELGDSALYLCASSLAGTQPQHFGDGTRLSIL.

There are a few counts of this clone. This rearrangement joins TRBV29-1 to TRBJ2-2; either TRBD1 or TRBD2 may supply D (5 bases each). V lost 3 bases, J lost 8 bases, and 13 bases lay in between. The CDR3 covers 13 residues. Germline assignment: CDR1 SQVTM and CDR2 ANQGSEA. CDR3 DNA sequence: TGCAGCGTTGACGGGACCTATGGTGGGGAGCTGTTTTTT. Translating gives CSVDGTYGGELFF.

This chain links TRBV6-1 with TRBJ2-7; TRBD2 is a possible D gene (6 bases). V was clipped by 1 base and J by 1 base, with 20 bases between them. CDR1 MNHNS and CDR2 SASEGT come from the germline V gene. The CDR3 runs 18 residues. In DNA, the CDR3 is TGTGCCAGCAGTGAAGGGGGGTTAGCGGTAGTCAGTTCCTACGAGCAGTACTTC. Amino acids: CASSEGGLAVVSSYEQYF.

V is TRBV19 and J is TRBJ2-7; the D gene is possibly TRBD1 (6 bases). The V gene's germline CDR1 is LNHDA and CDR2 SQIVND (reference sequence). The CDR3 extends over 13 amino acids. With 3 bases removed from V and 3 bases from J, the gap between germline ends came to 9 bases. The DNA for the CDR3 is TGTGCCAGTAGTATGGACAGCGACTACGAGCAGTACTTC. Its translation is CASSMDSDYEQYF.

The gene calls are TRBV7-8 and TRBJ1-2, with 7 positions matching TRBD1. This CDR3 contains 12 residues. The trim removed 0 bases at V and 14 bases at J, leaving 6 bases unmatched. The germline V gene has CDR1 SGHVS and CDR2 FQNEAQ. CDR3 DNA: TGTGCCAGCAGCTTAGCCGGACAGGCGCATACCTTC. As protein: CASSLAGQAHTF.

The table lists this clone with a few counts. This rearrangement joins TRBV14 to TRBJ2-1, with D unresolved. The V gene's germline CDR1 is SGHDN and CDR2 FVKESK. Trimming shortened V by 4 bases and J by 7 bases, and 11 bases separated the two germline ends. The CDR3 is 13 amino acids. The CDR3 sequence: CASSLLGDNEQFF. CDR3 DNA sequence: TGTGCCAGCAGCCTCTTGGGTGATAATGAGCAGTTCTTC.